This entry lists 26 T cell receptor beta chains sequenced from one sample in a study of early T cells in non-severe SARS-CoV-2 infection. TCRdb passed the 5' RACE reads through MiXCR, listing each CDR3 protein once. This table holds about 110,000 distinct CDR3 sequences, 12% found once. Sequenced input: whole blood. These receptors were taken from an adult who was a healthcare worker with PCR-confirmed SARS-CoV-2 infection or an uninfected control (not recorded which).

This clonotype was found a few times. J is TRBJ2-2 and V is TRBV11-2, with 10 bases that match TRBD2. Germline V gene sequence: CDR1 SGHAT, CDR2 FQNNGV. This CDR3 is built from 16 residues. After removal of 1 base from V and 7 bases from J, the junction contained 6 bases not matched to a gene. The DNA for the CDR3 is TGTGCCAGCAGCTTAGCCCTAGCGGGGGCCCTCGGGGAGCTGTTTTTT. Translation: CASSLALAGALGELFF.

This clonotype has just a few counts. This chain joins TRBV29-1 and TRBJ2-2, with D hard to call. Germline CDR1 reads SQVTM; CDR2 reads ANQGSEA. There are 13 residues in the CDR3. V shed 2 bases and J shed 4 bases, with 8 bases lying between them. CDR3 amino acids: CSVESTGTGELFF. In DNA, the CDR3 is TGCAGCGTTGAATCCACGGGCACCGGGGAGCTGTTTTTT.

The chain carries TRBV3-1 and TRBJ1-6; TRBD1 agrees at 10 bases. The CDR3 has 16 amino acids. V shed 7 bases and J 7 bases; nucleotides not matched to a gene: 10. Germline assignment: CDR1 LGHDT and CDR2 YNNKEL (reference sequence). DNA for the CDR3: TGTGCCAGCAACCACCGGGACAGGGGTCGGAATTCACCCCTCCACTTT. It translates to CASNHRDRGRNSPLHF.

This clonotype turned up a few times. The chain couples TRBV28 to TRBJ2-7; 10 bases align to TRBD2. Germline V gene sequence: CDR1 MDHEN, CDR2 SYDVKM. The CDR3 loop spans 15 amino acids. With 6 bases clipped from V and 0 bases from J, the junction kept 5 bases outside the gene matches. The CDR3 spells CASSPPSGGSYEQYF. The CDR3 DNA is TGTGCCAGCAGCCCTCCTAGCGGGGGCTCCTACGAGCAGTACTTC.

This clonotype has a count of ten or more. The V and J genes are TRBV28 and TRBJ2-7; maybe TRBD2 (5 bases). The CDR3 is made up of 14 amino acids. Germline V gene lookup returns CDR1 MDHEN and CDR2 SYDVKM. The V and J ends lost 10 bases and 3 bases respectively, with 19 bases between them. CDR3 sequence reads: CATFARERDYEQYF. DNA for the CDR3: TGTGCCACGTTCGCAAGGGAGAGAGACTACGAGCAGTACTTC. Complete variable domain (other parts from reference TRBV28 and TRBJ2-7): DVKVTQSSRYLVKRTGEKVFLECVQDMDHENMFWYRQDPGLGLRLIYFSYDVKMKEKGDIPEGYSVSREKKERFSLILESASTNQTSMYLCATFARERDYEQYFGPGTRLTVT.

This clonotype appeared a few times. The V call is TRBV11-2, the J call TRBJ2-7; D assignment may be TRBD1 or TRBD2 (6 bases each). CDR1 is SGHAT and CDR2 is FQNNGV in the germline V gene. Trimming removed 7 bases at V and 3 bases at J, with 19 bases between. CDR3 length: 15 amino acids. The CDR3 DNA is TGTGCCAGCACCCCCCTGGGGGGCCCCCACTACGAGCAGTACTTC. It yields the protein CASTPLGGPHYEQYF. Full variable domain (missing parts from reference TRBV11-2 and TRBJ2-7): EAGVAQSPRYKIIEKRQSVAFWCNPISGHATLYWYQQILGQGPKLLIQFQNNGVVDDSQLPKDRFSAERLKGVDSTLKIQPAKLEDSAVYLCASTPLGGPHYEQYFGPGTRLTVT.

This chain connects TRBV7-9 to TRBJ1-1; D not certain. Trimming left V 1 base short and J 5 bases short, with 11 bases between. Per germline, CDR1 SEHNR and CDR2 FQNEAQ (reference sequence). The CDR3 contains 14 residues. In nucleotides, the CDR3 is TGTGCCAGCAGCTTAGGGCAGCCGGGGACTGAAGCTTTCTTT. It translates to CASSLGQPGTEAFF.

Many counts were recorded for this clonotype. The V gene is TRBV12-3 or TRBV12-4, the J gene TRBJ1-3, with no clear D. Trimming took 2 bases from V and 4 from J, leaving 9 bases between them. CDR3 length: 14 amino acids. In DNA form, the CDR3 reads TGTGCCAGCAGTTTACGGGGAGAAGGAAACACCATATATTTT. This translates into CASSLRGEGNTIYF.

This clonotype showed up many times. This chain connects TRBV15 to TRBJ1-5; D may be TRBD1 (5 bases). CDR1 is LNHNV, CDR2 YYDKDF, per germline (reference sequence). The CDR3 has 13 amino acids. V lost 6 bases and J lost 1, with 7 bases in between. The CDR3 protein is CATSRGSNQPQHF. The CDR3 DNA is TGTGCCACCAGTAGGGGAAGCAATCAGCCCCAGCATTTT. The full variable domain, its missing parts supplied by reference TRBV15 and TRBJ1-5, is DAMVIQNPRYQVTQFGKPVTLSCSQTLNHNVMYWYQQKSSQAPKLLFHYYDKDFNNEADTPDNFQSRRPNTSFCFLDIRSPGLGDTAMYLCATSRGSNQPQHFGDGTRLSIL.

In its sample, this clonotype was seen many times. The CDR3 sequence: CASSQGGAGAAYEQYF. The CDR3 DNA sequence: TGTGCCAGCAGCCAAGGGGGGGCCGGGGCGGCCTACGAGCAGTACTTC. This rearrangement joins TRBV16 to TRBJ2-7, with D tentatively TRBD2 (7 bases). The germline gives CDR1 KGHSY, CDR2 FQNENV. V lost 2 bases, J lost 2 bases, and 16 bases lay in between. The CDR3 is 16 residues long. Combining the CDR3 with reference TRBV16 and TRBJ2-7 gives the whole variable domain GEEVAQTPKHLVRGEGQKAKLYCAPIKGHSYVFWYQQVLKNEFKFLISFQNENVFDETGMPKERFSAKCLPNSPCSLEIQATKLEDSAVYFCASSQGGAGAAYEQYFGPGTRLTVT.

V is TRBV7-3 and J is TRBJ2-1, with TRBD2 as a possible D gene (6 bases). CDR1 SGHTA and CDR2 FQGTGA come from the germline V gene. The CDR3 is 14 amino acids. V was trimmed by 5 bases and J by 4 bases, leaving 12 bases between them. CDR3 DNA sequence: TGTGCCAGCAGCCTTGGGACTGAATACAATGAGCAGTTCTTC. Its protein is CASSLGTEYNEQFF.

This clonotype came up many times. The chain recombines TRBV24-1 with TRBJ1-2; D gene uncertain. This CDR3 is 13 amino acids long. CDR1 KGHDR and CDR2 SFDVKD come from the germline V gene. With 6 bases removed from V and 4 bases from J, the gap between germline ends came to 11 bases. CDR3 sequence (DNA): TGTGCCACCAGTCAAACAGCCTCCTATGGCTACACCTTC. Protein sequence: CATSQTASYGYTF.

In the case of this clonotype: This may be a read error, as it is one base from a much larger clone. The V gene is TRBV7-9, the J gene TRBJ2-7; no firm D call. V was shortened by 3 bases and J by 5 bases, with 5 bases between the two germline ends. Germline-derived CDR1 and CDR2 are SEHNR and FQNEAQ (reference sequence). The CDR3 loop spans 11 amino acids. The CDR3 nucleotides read TGTGCCAGCAGCTTTAGGGACGAGCAGTACTTC. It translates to CASSFRDEQYF.

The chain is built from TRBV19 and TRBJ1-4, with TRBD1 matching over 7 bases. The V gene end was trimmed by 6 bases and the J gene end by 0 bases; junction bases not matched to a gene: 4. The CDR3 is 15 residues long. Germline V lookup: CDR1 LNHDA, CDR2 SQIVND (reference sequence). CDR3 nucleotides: TGTGCCAGTAGCCCCGGGACAGCAACTAATGAAAAACTGTTTTTT. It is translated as CASSPGTATNEKLFF.

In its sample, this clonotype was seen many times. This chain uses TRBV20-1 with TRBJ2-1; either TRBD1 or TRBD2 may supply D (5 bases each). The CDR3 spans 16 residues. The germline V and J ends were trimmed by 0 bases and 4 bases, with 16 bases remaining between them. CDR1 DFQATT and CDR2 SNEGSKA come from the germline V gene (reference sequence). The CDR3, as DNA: TGCAGTGCTAGAGAGCCGACCGGGACGAGGTACAATGAGCAGTTCTTC. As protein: CSAREPTGTRYNEQFF.

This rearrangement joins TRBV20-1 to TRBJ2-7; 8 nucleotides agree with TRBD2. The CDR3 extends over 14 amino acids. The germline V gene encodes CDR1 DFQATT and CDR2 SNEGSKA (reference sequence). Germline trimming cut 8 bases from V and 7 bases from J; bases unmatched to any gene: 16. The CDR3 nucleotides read TGCAGTACAATCGGTTCGGGGGGGCGAAGGGAGCAGTACTTC. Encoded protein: CSTIGSGGRREQYF.

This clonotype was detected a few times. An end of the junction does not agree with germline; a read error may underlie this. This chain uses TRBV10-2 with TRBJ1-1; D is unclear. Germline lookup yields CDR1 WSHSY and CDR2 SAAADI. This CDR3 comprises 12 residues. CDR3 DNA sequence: TGCGCCAGCATCGCCGGGAACGCTGAAGCTTTCTTT. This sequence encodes CASIAGNAEAFF.

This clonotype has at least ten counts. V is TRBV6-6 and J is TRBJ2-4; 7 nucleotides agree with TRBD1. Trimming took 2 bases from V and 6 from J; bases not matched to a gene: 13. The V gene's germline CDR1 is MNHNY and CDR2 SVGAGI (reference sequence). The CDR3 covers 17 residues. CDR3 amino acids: CASSYQGEGANVNIQYF. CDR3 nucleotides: TGTGCCAGCAGTTACCAGGGGGAAGGGGCTAATGTAAACATTCAGTACTTC.

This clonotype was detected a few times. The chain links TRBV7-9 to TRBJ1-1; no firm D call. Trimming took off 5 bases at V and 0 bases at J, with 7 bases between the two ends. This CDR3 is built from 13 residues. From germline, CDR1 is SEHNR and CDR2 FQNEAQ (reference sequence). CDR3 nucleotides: TGTGCCAGCAGCCGTAATATGAACACTGAAGCTTTCTTT. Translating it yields CASSRNMNTEAFF. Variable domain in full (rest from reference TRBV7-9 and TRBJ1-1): DTGVSQNPRHKITKRGQNVTFRCDPISEHNRLYWYRQTLGQGPEFLTYFQNEAQLEKSRLLSDRFSAERPKGSFSTLEIQRTEQGDSAMYLCASSRNMNTEAFFGQGTRLTVV.

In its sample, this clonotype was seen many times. In DNA, the CDR3 is TGTGCCTGGAGTCCCCCGGTGGCAGCGGGGTACAATGAGCAGTTCTTC. It is translated as CAWSPPVAAGYNEQFF. The chain employs TRBV30 and TRBJ2-1; 7 positions agree with TRBD2. CDR3 length: 16 residues. The ends lost 2 bases at V and 4 bases at J; junction bases unmatched: 11. Germline V gene sequence: CDR1 GTSNPN, CDR2 SVGIG (reference sequence).

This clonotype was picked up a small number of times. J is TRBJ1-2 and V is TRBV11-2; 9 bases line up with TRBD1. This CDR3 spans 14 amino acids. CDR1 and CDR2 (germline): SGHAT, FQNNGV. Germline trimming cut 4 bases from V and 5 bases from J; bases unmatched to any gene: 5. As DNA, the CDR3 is TGTGCCAGCAGCTCCACAGGGGGCGCATATGGCTACACCTTC. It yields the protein CASSSTGGAYGYTF.

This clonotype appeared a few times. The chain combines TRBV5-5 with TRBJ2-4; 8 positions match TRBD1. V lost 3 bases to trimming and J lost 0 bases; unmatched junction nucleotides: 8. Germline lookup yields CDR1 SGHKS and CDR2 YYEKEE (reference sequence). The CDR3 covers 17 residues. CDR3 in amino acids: CASSWGQAQLAKNIQYF. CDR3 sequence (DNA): TGTGCCAGCAGCTGGGGACAGGCGCAACTAGCCAAAAACATTCAGTACTTC.

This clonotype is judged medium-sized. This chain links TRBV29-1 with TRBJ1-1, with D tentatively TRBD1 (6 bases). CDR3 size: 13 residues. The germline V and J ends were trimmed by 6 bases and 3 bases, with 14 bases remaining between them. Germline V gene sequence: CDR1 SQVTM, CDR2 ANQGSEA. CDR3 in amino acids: CSVTRGRDTEAFF. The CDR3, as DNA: TGCAGCGTGACCCGGGGGCGCGACACTGAAGCTTTCTTT.

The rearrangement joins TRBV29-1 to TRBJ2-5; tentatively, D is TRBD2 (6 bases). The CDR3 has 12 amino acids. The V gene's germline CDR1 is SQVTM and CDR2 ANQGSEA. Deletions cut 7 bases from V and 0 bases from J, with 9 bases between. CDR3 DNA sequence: TGCAGCGCCCGGGACTACCAAGAGACCCAGTACTTC. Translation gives CSARDYQETQYF.

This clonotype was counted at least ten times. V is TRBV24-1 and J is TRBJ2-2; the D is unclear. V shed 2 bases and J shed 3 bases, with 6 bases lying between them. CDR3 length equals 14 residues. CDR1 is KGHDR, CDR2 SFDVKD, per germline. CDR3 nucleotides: TGTGCCACCAGTGATTGGGTCCACACCGGGGAGCTGTTTTTT. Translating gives CATSDWVHTGELFF.

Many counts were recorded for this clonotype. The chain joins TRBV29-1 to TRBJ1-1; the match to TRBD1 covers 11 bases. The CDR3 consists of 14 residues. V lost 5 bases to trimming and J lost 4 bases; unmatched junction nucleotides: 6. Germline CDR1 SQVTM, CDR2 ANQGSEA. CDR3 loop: CSVTYGTGGTEAFF. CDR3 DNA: TGCAGCGTTACCTACGGGACAGGGGGCACTGAAGCTTTCTTT. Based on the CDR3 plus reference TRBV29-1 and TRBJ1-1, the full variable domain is SAVISQKPSRDICQRGTSLTIQCQVDSQVTMMFWYRQQPGQSLTLIATANQGSEATYESGFVIDKFPISRPNLTFSTLTVSNMSPEDSSIYLCSVTYGTGGTEAFFGQGTRLTVV.